This record concerns one T cell receptor beta chain sequence. In its sample, this clonotype was seen a few times. What this receptor recognizes is not known. It has no much larger one-base neighbor in the sample; base qualities were not kept. Here V drops 5 bases and J drops 3 bases, and the junction holds 10 bases not matched to any gene. As encoded in the germline V gene, CDR1 is MDHEN while CDR2 is SYDVKM. The CDR3, from cysteine to valine, totals 15 residues. Kept here is only the CDR3 DNA, which spans 45 bases and is read in frame from base 1. The sample belongs to a study of T cell repertoires in cytomegalovirus infection (dated by TCRdb to the late 2010s). Concerning the study at large: Peptide stimulations targeted recently identified HLA-C-restricted CMV epitopes, whose presentation resists viral immunomodulation, together with well-studied HLA-B-restricted epitopes. The HLA type of each donor mattered for the analysis, because public TCR beta signatures pointed to carriage of CMV infection along with the matching HLA type. Overall study outcomes, separate from this receptor: In both this cohort and an independent roughly 360-donor cohort, the cumulative frequency of public TCR beta family members distinguished carriers of CMV infection plus the relevant HLA type. The ex vivo response was dominated by HLA-C-restricted CMV-specific TCR beta clonotypes, which also provided the single most frequent clonotype in two of eight donors.

Sequencing relied on an Illumina HiSeq 1500. TCRdb reworked the public reads: Q25 trimming with fastp, MiXCR clone assembly, productive beta chains retained. CDR3 protein sequences are deduplicated, and each keeps its most common genes and DNA. The table for this sample lists hundreds of thousands of distinct CDR3 sequences; over 25% of them were counted only once. The ten top clones hold around 12% of the sample. In light of the paper, this sample's treatment or condition label describes: in vitro stimulation with specific CMV peptide epitopes to enrich CMV-specific T cells. This sequence was found in a human donor in good health (CMV status not recorded). Some clones in this sample may be carry-over from other donors' samples. The sequence links TRBV28 to TRBJ2-7; a stretch of 7 junction bases matches TRBD1. The sample was cultured CD8+ T cells from PBMCs, taken from culture after CMV antigen stimulation. The DNA is as follows: TGTGCCAGCAGTAAACAGGGGACAGACCTCTACGAGCAGTACGTC. Translated, it reads CASSKQGTDLYEQYV.